What follows describes a single TCR beta chain. The germline V gene has CDR1 MGHRA and CDR2 YSYEKL. V shed 4 bases, J shed 5 bases, and the junction held 9 bases outside the gene matches. CDR3 size: 15 residues. The source of the sample is a study of T cell changes during pregnancy in multiple sclerosis. Produced via immunoSEQ multiplex PCR; TCRdb's table is partial and in-frame only. Among some 38,000 clones listed, 88% were seen once. This material consisted of CD8+ T cells from peripheral blood mononuclear cells, taken in the third trimester of pregnancy. The chain links TRBV4-1 to TRBJ1-1, with 8 positions matching TRBD1. The clonotype comes from a female donor with multiple sclerosis, enrolled in a pregnancy study. The CDR3 DNA sequence: TGCGCCAGCAGCCTTCATGGGACAGGAGGGACTGAAGCTTTCTTT. As protein: CASSLHGTGGTEAFF.